The source of this T cell receptor (beta chain) is a study of blood T cells in healthy people across ages. Study-level findings and limits: Diversity figures based on one million T cells were deemed too low.

Drawing of peripheral blood yielded 7.5 to 10 milliliters from each donor. This clonotype came up a few times. Its antigen is not identified. Deletions cut 4 bases from V and 8 bases from J, with 18 bases between. Germline V gives CDR1 SGDLS, CDR2 YYNGEE. The CDR3 runs to 15 residues. Primed by a sample-barcoded 5' primer and a J-beta primer mix, a second PCR proceeded for 7 to 11 cycles. TCRdb re-called the 5' RACE reads through MiXCR, storing one row per CDR3 protein. The table includes around 800,000 distinct CDR3 sequences, about a quarter detected once. The same sample was also used in a study of T cells of mothers and their children. That paper adds: Per child, 2.8 million or so TCR beta CDR3 reads were obtained, against over 10 million per mother.

Specimen: blood. This sequence was found in a boy aged 10-17 years in good health. The J gene is TRBJ1-4, the V gene TRBV9, with D possibly being TRBD1 (5 bases). The CDR3 DNA reads as TGTGCCAGCAGCTTAGGACCGGGAGGGACCGAAAAACTGTTTTTT. Translating it yields CASSLGPGGTEKLFF. Full variable domain (outside the CDR3, taken from reference TRBV9 and TRBJ1-4): DSGVTQTPKHLITATGQRVTLRCSPRSGDLSVYWYQQSLDQGLQFLIQYYNGEERAKGNILERFSAQQFPDLHSELNLSSLELGDSALYFCASSLGPGGTEKLFFGSGTQLSVL.